What follows are 7 T cell receptor beta chains derived from one specimen sequenced in a study of T cell responses to AZD1222 COVID-19 vaccine. The repertoire was sequenced with immunoSEQ multiplex PCR; TCRdb's copy has only in-frame clones and lacks some. The sample gives around 100,000 clones, around 90% of which show up once; roughly 2.5% is in the top ten. The sequenced sample was peripheral blood, obtained 28 days after the second AZD1222 dose. The receptors derive from an adult who received the AZD1222 COVID-19 vaccine.

J is TRBJ1-5 and V is TRBV28; no clear D gene. The CDR3 has 16 residues. The germline V gene encodes CDR1 MDHEN and CDR2 SYDVKM. Between the trimmed V and J ends, which lost 5 bases and 3 bases, there was a span of 17 bases. Here the CDR3 reads CASSPPQQVSNQPQHF. The CDR3 DNA reads TGTGCCAGCAGTCCGCCCCAACAAGTATCCAATCAGCCCCAGCATTTT.

The chain couples TRBV24-1 to TRBJ2-3; D ambiguous. The germline CDR1 and CDR2 sequences are KGHDR and SFDVKD. Trimming cost V 5 bases and J 2 bases, with 7 bases left between them. This CDR3 is built from 13 residues. The CDR3 DNA is TGTGCCACCAGTGGACTGGACACAGATACGCAGTATTTT. As protein: CATSGLDTDTQYF.

V usage is TRBV6-5 and J usage is TRBJ2-5, with TRBD1 as a possible D gene (6 bases). With 4 bases removed from V and 4 bases from J, the gap between germline ends came to 16 bases. CDR1 is MNHEY and CDR2 is SVGAGI in the germline V gene. This CDR3 region has 15 residues. The CDR3: CASSLRTVGGETQYF. As DNA, the CDR3 is TGTGCCAGCAGTTTAAGGACAGTCGGCGGAGAGACCCAGTACTTC.

V usage is TRBV9 and J usage is TRBJ1-1; D not resolved. Germline CDR1 reads SGDLS; CDR2 reads YYNGEE. This CDR3 has 15 residues. Trimming left V 4 bases short and J 5 bases short, with 18 bases between. CDR3 sequence: CASSTVDGEGTEAFF. CDR3 in DNA: TGTGCCAGCAGCACCGTAGACGGGGAGGGAACTGAAGCTTTCTTT. Supplemented by reference TRBV9 and TRBJ1-1, the full variable domain reads DSGVTQTPKHLITATGQRVTLRCSPRSGDLSVYWYQQSLDQGLQFLIQYYNGEERAKGNILERFSAQQFPDLHSELNLSSLELGDSALYFCASSTVDGEGTEAFFGQGTRLTVV.

The genes are TRBV7-9 and TRBJ2-1; D gene uncertain. Germline assignment: CDR1 SEHNR and CDR2 FQNEAQ (reference sequence). This CDR3 has 16 residues. The germline V and J ends were trimmed by 0 bases and 2 bases, with 11 bases remaining between them. In DNA form, the CDR3 reads TGTGCCAGCAGCTTAGCCGGCATACCCCCCTACAATGAGCAGTTCTTC. This gives the protein CASSLAGIPPYNEQFF.

The rearrangement links TRBV4-1 to TRBJ2-2; 10 bases map to TRBD2. The germline V gene encodes CDR1 MGHRA and CDR2 YSYEKL. V dropped 0 bases and J dropped 3; count of bases not matched to a gene: 4. The length of the CDR3 is 17 residues. The DNA for the CDR3 is TGCGCCAGCAGCCAAGATGAGCGGGAGGGCGACACCGGGGAGCTGTTTTTT. This gives the protein CASSQDEREGDTGELFF.

The genes are TRBV28 and TRBJ1-6; D gene unclear. Trimming left V 1 base short and J 9 bases short, with 16 bases between. There are 16 residues in the CDR3. CDR1 MDHEN and CDR2 SYDVKM come from the germline V gene. Written as DNA, the CDR3 is TGTGCCAGCAGTTTATTTCCCCAGTTCACGCCTTCACCCCTCCACTTT. Protein sequence: CASSLFPQFTPSPLHF.